The 20 T cell receptor beta chains below were found in one sample sequenced in a study of T cell repertoires in cytomegalovirus infection. TCRdb processed the reads anew with MiXCR; each CDR3 protein has one entry. The sample has approximately 320,000 distinct CDR3 sequences, roughly 9.5% seen once. The sequenced sample was PBMCs. The receptor set was obtained from a human donor in good health (CMV status not recorded). Some clones in this sample may be carry-over from other donors' samples.

This clonotype was observed a few times. The chain is built from TRBV6-2 or TRBV6-3 and TRBJ1-1; D is undetermined. Germline V gene sequence: CDR1 MNHEY, CDR2 SVGEGT. V was clipped by 7 bases and J by 5 bases, with 14 bases between them. CDR3 size: 13 residues. DNA of the CDR3: TGTGCCAGCACCGAACCCGGAGGGACTGAAGCTTTCTTT. Residues: CASTEPGGTEAFF.

The gene calls are TRBV7-9 and TRBJ1-2; D not resolved. Germline loops: CDR1 SEHNR, CDR2 FQNEAQ (reference sequence). This CDR3 spans 11 amino acids. V lost 11 bases and J lost 0, with 7 bases in between. The CDR3 reads CAARANYGYTF. DNA of the CDR3: TGTGCCGCCAGAGCTAACTATGGCTACACCTTC. The full variable domain, in which reference TRBV7-9 and TRBJ1-2 provide the parts outside the CDR3, is DTGVSQNPRHKITKRGQNVTFRCDPISEHNRLYWYRQTLGQGPEFLTYFQNEAQLEKSRLLSDRFSAERPKGSFSTLEIQRTEQGDSAMYLCAARANYGYTFGSGTRLTVV.

This clonotype was seen repeatedly, ten times or more. This chain links TRBV12-5 with TRBJ1-5, with no clear D. The CDR3 length is 16 residues. Germline V CDR1 and CDR2: LGHNT, FRNRAP. V was pared by 0 bases and J by 0 bases, with 9 bases between. For the CDR3, the DNA is TGTGCTAGTGGTTTGGTAAACTCGGATAGCAATCAGCCCCAGCATTTT. It codes for CASGLVNSDSNQPQHF.

This clonotype appeared many times. The chain joins TRBV11-2 to TRBJ2-7; D possibly corresponds to TRBD2 (5 bases). Trimming removed 3 bases from V and 3 bases from J, with 12 bases in between. The CDR3 extends over 14 amino acids. Germline V gives CDR1 SGHAT, CDR2 FQNNGV. The CDR3: CASSLEDGYYEQYF. CDR3 nucleotides: TGTGCCAGCAGCTTGGAGGACGGTTACTACGAGCAGTACTTC.

Worth noting for this clonotype: Being one base from a much bigger clone, this may be a read error. The rearrangement uses TRBV7-2 and TRBJ1-1; TRBD1 might be the D (6 bases). The V gene's germline CDR1 is SGHTA and CDR2 FQGNSA. The CDR3 length is 15 residues. Trimming shortened V by 2 bases and J by 5 bases, and 15 bases separated the two germline ends. The CDR3 DNA is TGTGCCAGCAGCTTACGGGGCTGGGGGCTTACTGAAGCTTTCTTT. Its translation is CASSLRGWGLTEAFF.

Note on this clonotype: Possible read error: a much larger clone is one base away. The rearrangement links TRBV11-3 to TRBJ1-1, with D unresolved. CDR3 length equals 13 residues. Germline CDR1 and CDR2: SGHNT and YENEEA. The V end was cut by 2 bases, the J end by 1 base, with 5 bases between. This CDR3 reads CASSLNGNTEAFF. The CDR3 DNA reads as TGTGCCAGCAGCTTAAACGGGAACACTGAAGCTTTCTTT. Combining the CDR3 with reference TRBV11-3 and TRBJ1-1 gives the whole variable domain EAGVVQSPRYKIIEKKQPVAFWCNPISGHNTLYWYLQNLGQGPELLIRYENEEAVDDSQLPKDRFSAERLKGVDSTLKIQPAELGDSAVYLCASSLNGNTEAFFGQGTRLTVV.

This clonotype was observed a few times. J is TRBJ2-7 and V is TRBV5-1; either TRBD1 or TRBD2 may supply D (5 bases each). CDR3 length: 14 residues. V lost 7 bases to trimming and J lost 0 bases, with 14 bases between them. Looked up from germline, CDR1 is SGHRS and CDR2 is YFSETQ. CDR3 nucleotides: TGCGCCAGCGGCTCAGGGACGAGCTCCTACGAGCAGTACTTC. This codes for CASGSGTSSYEQYF.

This clonotype came up a few times. The chain links TRBV28 to TRBJ2-5; 10 bases fit TRBD2. The CDR3 length is 17 residues. V trimming: 6 bases; J trimming: 4 bases; junction bases outside the gene matches: 14. Germline lookup yields CDR1 MDHEN and CDR2 SYDVKM. CDR3 in amino acids: CASRTSGHRGAGETQYF. For the CDR3, the DNA is TGTGCCAGCAGGACTAGCGGGCATAGGGGGGCAGGAGAGACCCAGTACTTC.

This clonotype was seen many times. V and J are TRBV7-2 and TRBJ2-3; D not resolved. The CDR3 is made up of 14 amino acids. Germline lookup yields CDR1 SGHTA and CDR2 FQGNSA. V shed 8 bases and J shed 1 base, with 13 bases lying between them. CDR3 region: CASATFGRTDTQYF. The CDR3 DNA is TGTGCCAGCGCTACCTTTGGACGCACAGATACGCAGTATTTT.

The chain joins TRBV28 to TRBJ1-1; D remains unclear. The CDR3 sequence is 14 residues long. The ends were cut back, 5 bases at V and 1 base at J, with 11 bases in the middle. CDR1 is MDHEN, CDR2 SYDVKM, per germline. The CDR3 nucleotides are TGTGCCAGCAGTCTAATAAACAGGAACACTGAAGCTTTCTTT. Its translation: CASSLINRNTEAFF.

This clonotype has more than one count but fewer than ten. This rearrangement joins TRBV6-5 to TRBJ2-3; possible D gene TRBD1, 6 bases. The germline V and J ends were trimmed by 3 bases and 5 bases, with 21 bases remaining between them. This CDR3 has 17 amino acids. The germline gives CDR1 MNHEY, CDR2 SVGAGI. The CDR3 bases are TGTGCCAGCAGTTATTCCCCTTACCGACAGGTGGTAGATACGCAGTATTTT. Protein: CASSYSPYRQVVDTQYF.

This clonotype was counted a few times. The V and J genes are TRBV7-6 and TRBJ1-1; TRBD1 matches 8 bases. The CDR3 extends over 15 amino acids. Germline V CDR1 and CDR2: SGHVS, FNYEAQ. The junction had 5 bases not matched to a gene; V was cut back by 4 bases and J by 1 base. In DNA form, the CDR3 reads TGTGCCAGCAGCTCCGGACAGGGAGGGAACACTGAAGCTTTCTTT. As protein: CASSSGQGGNTEAFF.

This CDR3 is CATSRDPPRESDQPQHF. The CDR3 nucleotides read TGTGCCACCAGCAGAGATCCCCCCAGGGAGAGCGATCAGCCCCAGCATTTT. V gene TRBV15 combines with J gene TRBJ1-5; a weak D match, TRBD1 (5 bases). The germline V gene has CDR1 LNHNV and CDR2 YYDKDF (reference sequence). CDR3 size: 17 residues. V was trimmed by 0 bases and J by 5 bases, leaving 17 bases between them. Complete variable domain (other parts from reference TRBV15 and TRBJ1-5): DAMVIQNPRYQVTQFGKPVTLSCSQTLNHNVMYWYQQKSSQAPKLLFHYYDKDFNNEADTPDNFQSRRPNTSFCFLDIRSPGLGDTAMYLCATSRDPPRESDQPQHFGDGTRLSIL.

This chain links TRBV19 with TRBJ2-1; TRBD2 matches 11 bases. Germline lookup yields CDR1 LNHDA and CDR2 SQIVND (reference sequence). The CDR3 spans 16 residues. Trimming cost V 2 bases and J 3 bases; bases outside gene matches: 3. The CDR3 coding sequence is TGTGCCAGTAGTATACTAGCGGGGGGCCTCTACAATGAGCAGTTCTTC. Residues: CASSILAGGLYNEQFF.

Points on this clonotype: At one end, the junction sequence differs from germline, possibly due to a read error. This rearrangement joins TRBV10-3 to TRBJ2-2, with D possibly TRBD1 on 6 matching bases. CDR1 is ENHRY and CDR2 is SYGVKD in the germline V gene. The CDR3 extends over 14 amino acids. The CDR3: CAISAGHNTGELSF. DNA for the CDR3: TGTGCCATCAGTGCGGGACATAACACCGGGGAGCTGTCTTTT.

This clonotype was observed at least ten times. The gene calls are TRBV12-3 or TRBV12-4 and TRBJ2-1; D is unresolved. Trimming took off 7 bases at V and 3 bases at J, with 13 bases between the two ends. This CDR3 contains 14 residues. The DNA of the CDR3 is TGTGCCAGCATCCTCCTCGGAAACTACAATGAGCAGTTCTTC. Its protein is CASILLGNYNEQFF.

This clonotype was observed at least ten times. V is TRBV7-6 and J is TRBJ2-7, with 11 bases aligning to TRBD1. Germline trimming cut 5 bases from V and 1 base from J; bases unmatched to any gene: 13. The CDR3 is 18 amino acids. CDR1 SGHVS and CDR2 FNYEAQ come from the germline V gene. CDR3 protein: CASSPRLTGTGGSYEQYF. DNA of the CDR3: TGTGCCAGCAGCCCTAGGTTAACCGGGACAGGGGGTTCCTACGAGCAGTACTTC.

The rearrangement uses TRBV5-1 and TRBJ2-1; D is unresolved. This CDR3 region has 16 residues. CDR1 SGHRS and CDR2 YFSETQ come from the germline V gene. V was shortened by 0 bases and J by 7 bases, with 17 bases between the two germline ends. In nucleotides, the CDR3 is TGCGCCAGCAGCTTGGGAACTTCTTTCCTCGAAAATGAGCAGTTCTTC. The encoded protein is CASSLGTSFLENEQFF.

The sample holds many counts of this clonotype. This sequence joins TRBV7-2 and TRBJ1-1; D remains ambiguous. This CDR3 has 14 amino acids. V was clipped by 5 bases and J by 5 bases, with 15 bases between them. Germline V lookup: CDR1 SGHTA, CDR2 FQGNSA. CDR3: CASSPRIGRTEAFF. CDR3 sequence (DNA): TGTGCCAGCAGCCCCCGCATAGGACGAACTGAAGCTTTCTTT.

This clonotype was picked up one time. A clone one base away is much larger, so this may be a read error. The V call is TRBV7-8, the J call TRBJ1-5, with 7 nucleotides matching TRBD1. CDR3 size: 15 residues. The germline V gene has CDR1 SGHVS and CDR2 FQNEAQ. CDR3 sequence reads: CASSLEGANNQSQHF. CDR3 nucleotide sequence: TGTGCCAGCAGCTTAGAGGGGGCCAACAATCAGTCCCAGCATTTT.